This TCR beta chain derives from a study of T cells in tuberculosis. Study findings and constraints: Some low-affinity tetramer-binding T cells may be absent from this sample.

Chain pairing is unknown; alpha and beta were sequenced separately. TCRdb's table, derived via immunoSEQ multiplex PCR, lists solely in-frame clones and lacks some. The sample holds approximately 100,000 clones, roughly 93% seen once. After thawing and overnight rest, PBMC were stained with GMM-loaded CD1B tetramer, viability dye and anti-CD3 for sorting. The lipid loaded on the CD1B tetramers was C32 glucose monomycolate from Rhodococcus equi. CD14-expressing monocytes were removed from PBMC before cryopreservation and sorting. The CDR3 totals 14 residues. CDR1 is MNHNS and CDR2 is SASEGT in the germline V gene. The V end was cut by 6 bases, the J end by 1 base, with 12 bases between.

The specimen was CD1b-GMM tetramer-negative cells sorted from PBMCs. This TCR derives from an adult woman with latent tuberculosis. The rearrangement joins TRBV6-1 to TRBJ1-1; weak D call: TRBD1 (6 bases). For the CDR3, the DNA is TGTGCCAGCAGCGAAAGGGGGAGGAACACTGAAGCTTTCTTT. Translated: CASSERGRNTEAFF.